The 20 T cell receptor beta chains listed next were all sequenced from one sample in a study of T-cell reconstitution after alpha-beta-depleted transplantation in children. These receptors have no known antigen. Regarding the study as a whole: The main origin of T-cell counts and diversity one year after transplant was newly produced T cells.

It was with unique molecular identifiers that the TCRbeta library was prepared. Each CDR3 protein gets one entry after TCRdb re-called the PCR reads with MiXCR. Here the sample spans 250,000 to 300,000 distinct CDR3 sequences, over 7.5% being singletons. Sequencing used peripheral blood, obtained 360 days after TCRalphabeta/CD19-depleted stem cell transplant. These receptors came from a female patient between 2 and 15 years old who had a stem cell transplant for Fanconi anemia, so the T cells may come from the graft donor.

This chain connects TRBV12-3 or TRBV12-4 to TRBJ1-3; D is ambiguous. This CDR3 comprises 15 residues. Trimming took 1 base from V and 0 from J, leaving 7 bases between them. The CDR3 loop is CASSLVLISGNTIYF. CDR3 sequence (DNA): TGTGCCAGCAGTTTAGTCTTGATCTCTGGAAACACCATATATTTT.

In this sample, this clonotype turned up many times. The chain joins TRBV20-1 to TRBJ2-6; the D is unclear. This CDR3 is 16 amino acids long. In germline, CDR1 is DFQATT, CDR2 SNEGSKA (reference sequence). The V and J ends lost 2 bases and 0 bases respectively, with 11 bases between them. Here the CDR3 reads CSARTGWGSGANVLTF. The CDR3 DNA is TGCAGTGCTAGAACCGGTTGGGGCTCTGGGGCCAACGTCCTGACTTTC.

This clonotype was recorded many times. The chain links TRBV6-2 or TRBV6-3 to TRBJ2-1, with a possible D match to TRBD1 (5 bases). Germline V lookup: CDR1 MNHEY, CDR2 SVGEGT. V was clipped by 1 base and J by 5 bases, with 12 bases between them. The CDR3 is 15 residues long. Written as DNA, the CDR3 is TGTGCCAGCAGTTACTTTACGACAGAACACAATGAGCAGTTCTTC. This gives the protein CASSYFTTEHNEQFF.

The sample holds many counts of this clonotype. This chain uses TRBV20-1 with TRBJ2-7, with TRBD2 matching over 7 bases. CDR1 is DFQATT and CDR2 is SNEGSKA in the germline V gene (reference sequence). There are 14 residues in the CDR3. V lost 3 bases to trimming and J lost 1 base; unmatched junction nucleotides: 6. CDR3 in amino acids: CSAREAGSSYEQYF. The CDR3 DNA reads TGCAGTGCTAGGGAAGCGGGGTCTTCCTACGAGCAGTACTTC.

This clonotype was seen at least ten times. The CDR3 loop is CASRRNRQGRGSEQYF. CDR3 sequence (DNA): TGCGCCAGCAGACGCAATCGACAGGGTCGGGGCAGCGAGCAGTACTTC. The genes are TRBV5-1 and TRBJ2-7; 7 nucleotides agree with TRBD1. Trimming took 5 bases from V and 6 from J; bases not matched to a gene: 17. CDR3 length: 16 residues. The germline gives CDR1 SGHRS, CDR2 YFSETQ.

In its sample, this clonotype was seen a few times. The V call is TRBV30, the J call TRBJ1-2, with unresolved D. This CDR3 spans 11 amino acids. CDR1 is GTSNPN, CDR2 SVGIG, per germline (reference sequence). V shed 6 bases and J shed 4 bases, with 9 bases lying between them. The CDR3 DNA is TGTGCCTGCGTGGCAGCCTATGGCTACACCTTC. It translates to CACVAAYGYTF.

The J gene is TRBJ1-5, the V gene TRBV2, with TRBD1 matching 8 bases. CDR3 length: 13 amino acids. Germline loops: CDR1 SNHLY, CDR2 FYNNEI. V shed 6 bases and J 7 bases; nucleotides not matched to a gene: 5. The CDR3 nucleotides are TGTGCCAGCAGCCCCGGACAGGGACAGCCCCAGCATTTT. This sequence encodes CASSPGQGQPQHF.

This clonotype was counted ten times or more. The chain joins TRBV2 to TRBJ2-5; D unclear. CDR3 length equals 15 residues. V was trimmed by 3 bases and J by 0 bases, leaving 11 bases between them. Germline V CDR1 and CDR2: SNHLY, FYNNEI. CDR3 amino acids: CASSDFDTYQETQYF. CDR3 sequence (DNA): TGTGCCAGCAGTGACTTTGACACGTACCAAGAGACCCAGTACTTC.

The V call is TRBV12-3 or TRBV12-4, the J call TRBJ1-5, with D tentatively TRBD1 (5 bases). Deletions cut 3 bases from V and 6 bases from J, with 15 bases between. The CDR3 is 15 residues long. CDR3 region: CASSFGLMGTQPQHF. The CDR3 DNA is TGTGCCAGCAGTTTTGGGTTGATGGGGACTCAGCCCCAGCATTTT.

The CDR3 bases are TGTGCCAGCAGCTTAGCTTTGGACACTTCAACTAATGAAAAACTGTTTTTT. Protein sequence: CASSLALDTSTNEKLFF. The chain is built from TRBV11-2 and TRBJ1-4; D possibly corresponds to TRBD1 (5 bases). V lost 1 base and J lost 0, with 12 bases in between. Germline assignment: CDR1 SGHAT and CDR2 FQNNGV. This CDR3 is built from 17 residues.

The V and J genes are TRBV7-9 and TRBJ1-1; TRBD1 aligns across 7 bases. In germline, CDR1 is SEHNR, CDR2 FQNEAQ (reference sequence). This CDR3 contains 15 residues. V lost 1 base to trimming and J lost 1 base; unmatched junction nucleotides: 3. In nucleotides, the CDR3 is TGTGCCAGCAGCTTAGGAAGGGGGCAGAACACTGAAGCTTTCTTT. Encoded protein: CASSLGRGQNTEAFF.

This clonotype has only a few counts. The chain combines TRBV2 with TRBJ2-2; D tentatively reads TRBD1 or TRBD2 (6 bases each). Deletions cut 4 bases from V and 6 bases from J, with 15 bases between. The length of the CDR3 is 15 residues. The V gene's germline CDR1 is SNHLY and CDR2 FYNNEI. CDR3 sequence (DNA): TGTGCCAGCAGTGTCGACTTTAGGGGGGCCGGGGAGCTGTTTTTT. Translating it yields CASSVDFRGAGELFF.

This clonotype was counted ten times or more. The chain joins TRBV6-2 or TRBV6-3 to TRBJ2-1, with TRBD2 identical over 11 bases. Germline V gene sequence: CDR1 MNHEY, CDR2 SVGEGT. J gave up 4 bases and V 5 bases, and 7 bases lay outside the gene matches. The CDR3 spans 16 residues. CDR3 protein: CASSRAGTSGYNEQFF. CDR3 sequence (DNA): TGTGCCAGCAGTAGGGCCGGGACTAGCGGTTACAATGAGCAGTTCTTC.

This clonotype showed up just a few times. V is TRBV5-8 and J is TRBJ2-3, with TRBD2 as a possible D gene (5 bases). The CDR3 spans 13 residues. CDR1 is SGHTS, CDR2 YDEGEE, per germline. Between the trimmed V and J ends, which lost 3 bases and 4 bases, there was a span of 9 bases. The CDR3 sequence is CASSWRYPDTQYF. CDR3 nucleotide sequence: TGTGCCAGCAGCTGGAGGTACCCAGATACGCAGTATTTT.

This clonotype was detected many times. The chain employs TRBV6-6 and TRBJ2-4; D gene unclear. Trimming took off 9 bases at V and 0 bases at J, with 6 bases between the two ends. The CDR3 loop spans 12 amino acids. Per the germline V gene, CDR1 is MNHNY and CDR2 is SVGAGI (reference sequence). Here the CDR3 reads CASATAKNIQYF. DNA of the CDR3: TGTGCCAGTGCCACAGCCAAAAACATTCAGTACTTC.

The chain is built from TRBV7-9 and TRBJ2-7, with 14 bases lining up with TRBD2. Germline values: CDR1 SEHNR, CDR2 FQNEAQ (reference sequence). V lost 5 bases to trimming and J lost 4 bases; unmatched junction nucleotides: 7. The CDR3 has 16 amino acids. In nucleotides, the CDR3 is TGTGCCAGCAGCCCCGGACTAGCGGGAGGTCCTTACGAGCAGTACTTC. It yields the protein CASSPGLAGGPYEQYF.

This clonotype was observed at least ten times. The chain carries TRBV18 and TRBJ2-2, with D possibly called TRBD1 or TRBD2 (5 bases each). There are 16 residues in the CDR3. Germline-derived CDR1 and CDR2 are KGHSH and LQKENI. Trimming removed 3 bases at V and 0 bases at J, with 11 bases between. The CDR3 DNA is TGTGCCAGCTCACCGGAGCGAGGGGCGAACACCGGGGAGCTGTTTTTT. Its protein is CASSPERGANTGELFF.

The rearrangement uses TRBV13 and TRBJ2-1; 11 bases map to TRBD2. Germline CDR1 PRHDT, CDR2 FYEKMQ (reference sequence). With V trimmed by 4 bases and J by 8 bases, 7 bases remained unmatched. The length of the CDR3 is 15 residues. The CDR3 is CASSSRRSGRDEQFF. The CDR3 DNA reads TGTGCCAGCAGCTCCCGTCGTAGCGGGAGGGATGAGCAGTTCTTC.

This clonotype was counted many times. The chain recombines TRBV20-1 with TRBJ2-5; 7 bases align to TRBD2. In germline, CDR1 is DFQATT, CDR2 SNEGSKA (reference sequence). Trimming cost V 2 bases and J 2 bases; bases outside gene matches: 5. The CDR3 length is 14 residues. The CDR3 loop is CSARTGSGQETQYF. CDR3 bases: TGCAGTGCTAGAACAGGTAGCGGGCAAGAGACCCAGTACTTC.

This clonotype has more than one count but fewer than ten. V is TRBV21-1 and J is TRBJ1-6. TRBV21-1 is listed as a pseudogene. The CDR3 totals 14 residues. This chain's CDR3 is CASTKDCYGSPLHF. CDR3 DNA: TGTGCCAGCACCAAGGACTGTTATGGGTCACCCCTCCACTTT.